This T cell receptor (beta chain) stems from a study of neoadjuvant anti-PD-1 for oral cavity cancer. Study in general: Around day 43, patients without progression received a fourth nivolumab dose before surgery.

Profiling relied on immunoSEQ multiplex PCR, and the TCRdb table lists in-frame clones only, not all of them. Among more than 12,000 clones listed, just under 70% were seen once. This clone was picked up one time. Its antigen is undetermined. Trimming removed 1 base from V and 2 bases from J, with 13 bases in between. Per the germline V gene, CDR1 is SGHTS and CDR2 is YDEGEE. The CDR3 length is 16 residues. Indicated time point: after neoadjuvant nivolumab, at surgical resection. Patients had HPV-negative, locally advanced oral cavity squamous cell carcinoma. Broader study findings: Pretreatment Treg/Th17 ratio correlated inversely with post-treatment tumor clonality. Post-nivolumab, blood T cell clonality was significantly elevated in non-responders.

This chain links TRBV5-8 with TRBJ1-3; a weak D match, TRBD1 (6 bases). Sequences were derived from PBMCs, sampled after nivolumab (anti-PD-1) treatment. This TCR was sampled from a person aged 35-79 years with oral cavity squamous cell carcinoma. The CDR3, as DNA: TGTGCCAGCAGCTTGATACCCAAGGGGGCTGGAAACACCATATATTTT. It encodes CASSLIPKGAGNTIYF.